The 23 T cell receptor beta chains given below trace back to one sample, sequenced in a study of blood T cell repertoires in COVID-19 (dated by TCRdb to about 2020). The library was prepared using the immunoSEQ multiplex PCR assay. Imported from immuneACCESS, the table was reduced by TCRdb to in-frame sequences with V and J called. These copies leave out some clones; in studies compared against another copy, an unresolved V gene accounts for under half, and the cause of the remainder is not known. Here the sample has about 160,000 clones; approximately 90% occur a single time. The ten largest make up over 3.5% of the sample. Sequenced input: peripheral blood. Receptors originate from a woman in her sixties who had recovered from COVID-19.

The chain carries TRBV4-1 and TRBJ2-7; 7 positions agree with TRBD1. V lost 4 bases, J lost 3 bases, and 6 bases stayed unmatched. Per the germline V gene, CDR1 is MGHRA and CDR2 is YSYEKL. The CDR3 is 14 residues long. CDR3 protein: CASSLPQGDYEQYF. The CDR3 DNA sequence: TGCGCCAGCAGCCTACCCCAGGGGGACTACGAGCAGTACTTC.

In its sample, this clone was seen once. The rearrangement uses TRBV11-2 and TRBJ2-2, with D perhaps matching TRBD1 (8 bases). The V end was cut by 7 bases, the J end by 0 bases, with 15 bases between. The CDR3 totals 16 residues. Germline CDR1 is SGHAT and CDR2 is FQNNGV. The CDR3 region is CASMGGTGANTGELFF. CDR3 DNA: TGTGCCAGCATGGGGGGGACAGGAGCGAACACCGGGGAGCTGTTTTTT.

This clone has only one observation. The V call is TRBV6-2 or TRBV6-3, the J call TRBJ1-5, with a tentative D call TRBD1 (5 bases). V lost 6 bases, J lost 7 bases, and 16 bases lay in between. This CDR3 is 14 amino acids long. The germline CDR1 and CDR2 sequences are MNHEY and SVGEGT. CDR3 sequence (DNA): TGTGCCAGCAGCGACGGGGGAGGAGGGCAGCCCCAGCATTTT. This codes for CASSDGGGGQPQHF.

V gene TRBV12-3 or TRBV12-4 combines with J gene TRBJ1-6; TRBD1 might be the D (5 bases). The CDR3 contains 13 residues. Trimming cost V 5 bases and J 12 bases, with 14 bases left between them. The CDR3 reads CASSLSVQGPLHF. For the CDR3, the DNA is TGTGCCAGCAGTCTCTCGGTGCAGGGACCCCTCCACTTT.

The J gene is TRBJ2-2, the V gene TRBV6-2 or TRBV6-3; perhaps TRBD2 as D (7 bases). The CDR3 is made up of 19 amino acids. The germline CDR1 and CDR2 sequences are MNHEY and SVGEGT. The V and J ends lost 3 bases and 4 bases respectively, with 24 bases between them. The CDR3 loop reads CASSYNLYRAGAITGELFF. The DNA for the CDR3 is TGTGCCAGCAGTTATAACCTTTACAGGGCGGGGGCCATCACCGGGGAGCTGTTTTTT.

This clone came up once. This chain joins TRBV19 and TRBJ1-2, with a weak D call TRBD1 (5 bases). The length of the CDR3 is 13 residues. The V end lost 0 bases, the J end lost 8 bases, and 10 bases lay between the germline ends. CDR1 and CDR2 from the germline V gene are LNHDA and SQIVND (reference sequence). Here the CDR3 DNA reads TGTGCCAGTAGTATAGATCTCCAGGGCGGCTACACCTTC. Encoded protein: CASSIDLQGGYTF.

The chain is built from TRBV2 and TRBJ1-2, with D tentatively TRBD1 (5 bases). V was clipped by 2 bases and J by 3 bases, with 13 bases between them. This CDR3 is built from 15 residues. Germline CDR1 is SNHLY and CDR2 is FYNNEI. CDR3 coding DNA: TGTGCCAGCAGTGAAACTTCTGGGGCATACTATGGCTACACCTTC. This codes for CASSETSGAYYGYTF.

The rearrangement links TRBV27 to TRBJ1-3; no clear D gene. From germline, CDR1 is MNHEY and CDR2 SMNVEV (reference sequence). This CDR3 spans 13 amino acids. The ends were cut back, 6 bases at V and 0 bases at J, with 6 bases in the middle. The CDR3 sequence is CASRMSSGNTIYF. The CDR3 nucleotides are TGTGCCAGCAGGATGAGCTCTGGAAACACCATATATTTT.

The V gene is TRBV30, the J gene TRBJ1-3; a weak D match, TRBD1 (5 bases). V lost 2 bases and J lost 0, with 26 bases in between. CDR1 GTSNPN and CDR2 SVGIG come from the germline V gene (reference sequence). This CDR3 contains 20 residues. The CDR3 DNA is TGTGCCTGGAGTAAGCTTCTGGGCGGAAAACAGGCCCCCTCTGGAAACACCATATATTTT. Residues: CAWSKLLGGKQAPSGNTIYF.

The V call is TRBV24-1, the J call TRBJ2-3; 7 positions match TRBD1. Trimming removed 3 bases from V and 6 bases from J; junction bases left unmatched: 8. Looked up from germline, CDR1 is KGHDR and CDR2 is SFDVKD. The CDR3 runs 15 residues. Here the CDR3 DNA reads TGTGCCACCAGTGATCCGGGACAGCAAGGGGATACGCAGTATTTT. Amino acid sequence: CATSDPGQQGDTQYF.

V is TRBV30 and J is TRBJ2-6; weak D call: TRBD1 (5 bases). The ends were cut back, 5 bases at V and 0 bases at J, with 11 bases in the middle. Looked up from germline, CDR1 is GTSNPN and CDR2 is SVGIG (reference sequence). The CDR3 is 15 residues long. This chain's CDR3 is CAWGAGSSGANVLTF. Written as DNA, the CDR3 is TGTGCCTGGGGGGCAGGAAGCTCTGGGGCCAACGTCCTGACTTTC.

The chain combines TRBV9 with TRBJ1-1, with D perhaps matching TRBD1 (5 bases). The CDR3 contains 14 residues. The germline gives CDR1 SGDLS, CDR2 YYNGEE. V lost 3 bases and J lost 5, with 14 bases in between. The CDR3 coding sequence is TGTGCCAGCAGCGCCCTGCAGGGCAGAACTGAAGCTTTCTTT. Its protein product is CASSALQGRTEAFF.

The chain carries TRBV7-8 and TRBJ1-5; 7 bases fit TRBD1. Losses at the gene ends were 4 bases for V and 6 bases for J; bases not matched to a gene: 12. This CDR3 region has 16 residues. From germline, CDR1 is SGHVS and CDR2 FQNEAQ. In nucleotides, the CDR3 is TGTGCCAGCAGCTCCCCTCCAGACAGGGCGGGTCAGCCCCAGCATTTT. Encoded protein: CASSSPPDRAGQPQHF.

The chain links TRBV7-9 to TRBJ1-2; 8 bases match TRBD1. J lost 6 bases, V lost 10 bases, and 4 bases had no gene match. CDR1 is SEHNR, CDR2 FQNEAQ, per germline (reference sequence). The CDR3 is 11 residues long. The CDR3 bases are TGTGCCACCCAGACAGGGGATGGCTACACCTTC. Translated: CATQTGDGYTF.

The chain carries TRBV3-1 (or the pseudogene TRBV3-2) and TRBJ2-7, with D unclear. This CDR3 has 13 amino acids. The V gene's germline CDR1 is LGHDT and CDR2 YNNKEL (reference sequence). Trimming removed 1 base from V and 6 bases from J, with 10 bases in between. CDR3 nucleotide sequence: TGTGCCAGCAGCCAAGGTCCCTTCCGCGAGCAGTACTTC. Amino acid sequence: CASSQGPFREQYF.

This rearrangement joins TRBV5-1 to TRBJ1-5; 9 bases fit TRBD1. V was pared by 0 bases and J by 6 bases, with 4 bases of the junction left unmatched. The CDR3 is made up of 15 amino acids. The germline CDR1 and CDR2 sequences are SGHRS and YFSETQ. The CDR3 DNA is TGCGCCAGCAGCTTGGGACAGGGGGGGGTTCAGCCCCAGCATTTT. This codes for CASSLGQGGVQPQHF.

CDR3 region: CASSLSGGDTQYF. As DNA, the CDR3 is TGTGCCAGCAGTTTATCAGGCGGGGATACGCAGTATTTT. This chain connects TRBV27 to TRBJ2-3; D is possibly TRBD2 (5 bases). CDR1 and CDR2 (germline): MNHEY, SMNVEV (reference sequence). The V and J ends lost 0 bases and 6 bases respectively, with 7 bases between them. This CDR3 contains 13 residues.

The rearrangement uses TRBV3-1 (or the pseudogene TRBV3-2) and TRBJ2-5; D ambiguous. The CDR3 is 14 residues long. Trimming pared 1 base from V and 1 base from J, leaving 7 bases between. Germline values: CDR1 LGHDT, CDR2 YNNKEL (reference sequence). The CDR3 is CASSQVFSQETQYF. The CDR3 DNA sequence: TGTGCCAGCAGCCAAGTTTTCAGCCAAGAGACCCAGTACTTC.

CDR3 loop: CASSLAGVTYEQYF. The CDR3 DNA reads TGTGCCAGCAGCCTAGCGGGGGTGACCTACGAGCAGTACTTC. This rearrangement joins TRBV6-5 to TRBJ2-7; 10 bases line up with TRBD2. Germline assignment: CDR1 MNHEY and CDR2 SVGAGI. The V gene end was trimmed by 6 bases and the J gene end by 2 bases; junction bases not matched to a gene: 4. CDR3 length equals 14 residues.

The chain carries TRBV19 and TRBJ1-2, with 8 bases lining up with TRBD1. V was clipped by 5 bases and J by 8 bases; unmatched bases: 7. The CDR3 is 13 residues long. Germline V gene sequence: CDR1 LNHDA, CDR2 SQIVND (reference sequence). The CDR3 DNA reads TGTGCCAGTAGTCCTCCAGGGGGCTGGGGCTACACCTTC. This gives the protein CASSPPGGWGYTF.

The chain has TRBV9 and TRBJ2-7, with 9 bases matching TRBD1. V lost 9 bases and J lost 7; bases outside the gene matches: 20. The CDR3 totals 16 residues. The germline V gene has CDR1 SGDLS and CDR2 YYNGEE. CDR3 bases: TGTGCCATCCTTATACTCTCCGGGACAGGGAGTCAAGAGCAGTACTTC. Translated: CAILILSGTGSQEQYF.

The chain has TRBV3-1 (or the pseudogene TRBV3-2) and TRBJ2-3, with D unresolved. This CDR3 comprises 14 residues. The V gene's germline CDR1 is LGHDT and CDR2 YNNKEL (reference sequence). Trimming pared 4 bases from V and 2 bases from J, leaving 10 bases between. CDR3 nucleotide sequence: TGTGCCAGCAGCCCATACAAAAACACAGATACGCAGTATTTT. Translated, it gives CASSPYKNTDTQYF.

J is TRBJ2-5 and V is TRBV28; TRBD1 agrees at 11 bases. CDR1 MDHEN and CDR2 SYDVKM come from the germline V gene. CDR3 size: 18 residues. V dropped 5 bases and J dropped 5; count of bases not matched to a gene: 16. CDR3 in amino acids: CASSPSTQGQGVGETQYF. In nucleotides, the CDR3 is TGTGCCAGCAGTCCCTCCACGCAGGGACAGGGGGTTGGGGAGACCCAGTACTTC.